This T cell receptor beta chain was retrieved from a study of blood T cell repertoires in COVID-19. Across the whole study: Acute and convalescent COVID-19 specimens originated in the United States, Italy and Spain. T cells, B-cell-depleted T cells, or PBMCs supplied cDNA or gDNA.

Libraries were prepared by immunoSEQ multiplex PCR; TCRdb keeps only in-frame clonotypes and omits some of them. The profile shows some 180,000 clones, roughly 85% of them singletons. Trimming removed 0 bases from V and 2 bases from J; junction bases left unmatched: 12. This CDR3 is 18 amino acids long. Germline values: CDR1 LGHNA, CDR2 YNFKEQ. Self-reported history from a screening survey and questionnaire set each donor's cohort. Two consecutive negative NP/OP PCR tests, clearance, or resolved symptoms defined Cohort 3 recovery. This clonotype was sampled from a middle-aged man who had recovered from COVID-19. The V gene is TRBV4-2, the J gene TRBJ2-5; 7 bases line up with TRBD2. The material sequenced was PBMCs or T cells enriched from blood (not recorded which). Here the CDR3 reads CASSQEGLGGGLQETQYF. The CDR3 DNA reads as TGTGCCAGCAGCCAAGAAGGTCTCGGCGGGGGATTACAAGAGACCCAGTACTTC.